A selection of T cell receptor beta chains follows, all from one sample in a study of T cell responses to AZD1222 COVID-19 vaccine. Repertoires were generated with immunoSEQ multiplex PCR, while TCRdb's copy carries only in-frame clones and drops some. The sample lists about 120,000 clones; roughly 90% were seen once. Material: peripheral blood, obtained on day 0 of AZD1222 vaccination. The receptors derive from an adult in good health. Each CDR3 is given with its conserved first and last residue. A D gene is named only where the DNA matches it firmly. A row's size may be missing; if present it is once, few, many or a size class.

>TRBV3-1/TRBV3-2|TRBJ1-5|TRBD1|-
CASSSGTGRQPQHF
TGTGCCAGCAGTTCCGGGACAGGGCGTCAGCCCCAGCATTTT
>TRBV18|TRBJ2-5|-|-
CASSPETRSETQYF
TGTGCCAGCTCACCAGAGACTAGATCTGAGACCCAGTACTTC
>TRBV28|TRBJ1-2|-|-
CASSLSELVF
TGTGCCAGCAGTTTATCTGAGTTGGTCTTC
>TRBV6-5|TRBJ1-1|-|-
CASRLVGGTNTEAFF
TGTGCCAGCAGATTGGTTGGGGGAACGAACACTGAAGCTTTCTTT
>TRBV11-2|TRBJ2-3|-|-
CASSLGAADTQYF
TGTGCCAGCAGCTTAGGGGCGGCCGATACGCAGTATTTT
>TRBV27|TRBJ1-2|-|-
CASSPPGRWRSYTF
TGTGCCAGCAGTCCTCCAGGACGGTGGCGTAGCTACACCTTC
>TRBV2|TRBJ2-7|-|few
CASSQEAAAYEQYF
TGTGCCAGCAGCCAAGAGGCAGCCGCCTACGAGCAGTACTTC
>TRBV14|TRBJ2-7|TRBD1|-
CASSPFGTGNYEQYF
TGTGCCAGCAGCCCCTTCGGGACAGGTAACTACGAGCAGTACTTC
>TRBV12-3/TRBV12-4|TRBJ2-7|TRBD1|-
CASSGQGAEQYF
TGTGCCAGCAGTGGACAGGGAGCCGAGCAGTACTTC
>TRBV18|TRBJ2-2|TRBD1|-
CASSRDRGTGELFF
TGTGCCAGCTCAAGGGACAGGGGCACCGGGGAGCTGTTTTTT
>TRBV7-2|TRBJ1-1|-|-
CASSLGGISGTEAFF
TGTGCCAGCAGCTTAGGGGGGATCTCAGGGACTGAAGCTTTCTTT
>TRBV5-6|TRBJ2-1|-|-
CASSWGASSYNEQFF
TGTGCCAGCAGCTGGGGAGCGAGCTCCTACAATGAGCAGTTCTTC
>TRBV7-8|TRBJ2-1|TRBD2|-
CASSPGLAGRNEQFF
TGTGCCAGCAGCCCTGGACTAGCGGGGAGGAATGAGCAGTTCTTC
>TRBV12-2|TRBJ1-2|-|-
CASRLTGGNYGYTF
TGTGCAAGTCGACTTACAGGGGGCAACTATGGCTACACCTTC
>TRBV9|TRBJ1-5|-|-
CASSVSGNQPQHF
TGTGCCAGCAGCGTCTCGGGCAATCAGCCCCAGCATTTT
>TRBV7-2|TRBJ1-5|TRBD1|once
CASSTHRGLGQPQHF
TGTGCCAGCAGCACCCACAGGGGACTTGGGCAGCCCCAGCATTTT
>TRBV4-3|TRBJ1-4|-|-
CASSLHGVARNEKLFF
TGCGCCAGCAGCCTCCATGGGGTAGCGAGGAATGAAAAACTGTTTTTT
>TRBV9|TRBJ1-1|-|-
CASSVVRAVVNTEAFF
TGTGCCAGCAGCGTAGTCAGGGCGGTAGTGAACACTGAAGCTTTCTTT
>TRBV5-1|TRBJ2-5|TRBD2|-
CASTTSGGYEETQYF
TGCGCCAGCACTACTAGCGGGGGGTATGAAGAGACCCAGTACTTC
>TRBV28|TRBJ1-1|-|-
CASSLSREDTEAFF
TGTGCCAGCAGTTTAAGTAGGGAGGACACTGAAGCTTTCTTT
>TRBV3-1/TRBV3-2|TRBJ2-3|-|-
CASSQGGGGSDTQYF
TGTGCCAGCAGTCAGGGTGGAGGGGGGTCAGATACGCAGTATTTT
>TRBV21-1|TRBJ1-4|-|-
CASSKGGGRSATNEKLFF
TGTGCCAGCAGCAAAGGTGGCGGCAGAAGTGCAACTAATGAAAAACTGTTTTTT
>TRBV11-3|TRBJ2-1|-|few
CASSRGRASYNEQFF
TGTGCCAGCAGTCGTGGCCGGGCCTCGTACAATGAGCAGTTCTTC
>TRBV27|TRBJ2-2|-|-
CASSLVGSGELFF
TGTGCCAGCAGTTTGGTGGGGTCCGGGGAGCTGTTTTTT
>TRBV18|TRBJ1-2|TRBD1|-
CASSDRSEDGYTF
TGTGCCAGCTCGGACAGGTCTGAGGATGGCTACACCTTC
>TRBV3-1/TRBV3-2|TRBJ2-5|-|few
CASSQSGGPQYF
TGTGCCAGCAGCCAATCCGGTGGACCCCAGTACTTC
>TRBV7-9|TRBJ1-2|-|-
CASSFIQDGYTF
TGTGCCAGCAGCTTTATCCAGGATGGCTACACCTTC
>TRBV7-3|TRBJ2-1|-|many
CASSFPNEQFF
TGTGCCAGCAGCTTCCCAAATGAGCAGTTCTTC
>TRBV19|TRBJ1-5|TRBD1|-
CASSLSSGGRQPQHF
TGTGCCAGTAGTCTCTCCTCAGGGGGGAGGCAGCCCCAGCATTTT
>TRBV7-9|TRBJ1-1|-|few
CASSLYSGGTEAFF
TGTGCCAGCAGCTTATATTCGGGGGGGACTGAAGCTTTCTTT
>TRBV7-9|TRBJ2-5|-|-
CASSFGLAQGETQYF
TGTGCCAGCAGCTTTGGTCTAGCACAAGGAGAGACCCAGTACTTC
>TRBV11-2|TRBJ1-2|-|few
CASSRTAVGGYTF
TGTGCCAGCAGCCGCACAGCAGTGGGCGGCTACACCTTC
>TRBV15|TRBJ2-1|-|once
CATSGLGGRVPGNEQFF
TGTGCCACCAGCGGCCTGGGGGGGCGGGTCCCAGGGAATGAGCAGTTCTTC
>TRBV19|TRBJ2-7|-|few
CASMGDSYEQYF
TGTGCCAGTATGGGCGACTCCTACGAGCAGTACTTC
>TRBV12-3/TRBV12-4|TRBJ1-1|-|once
CASSLNEAFF
TGTGCCAGCAGTTTAAATGAAGCTTTCTTT
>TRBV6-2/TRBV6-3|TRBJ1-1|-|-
CASSPFVAANTEAFF
TGTGCCAGCAGTCCCTTCGTGGCAGCGAACACTGAAGCTTTCTTT
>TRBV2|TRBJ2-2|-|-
CASRMGAGELFF
TGTGCCAGCAGGATGGGCGCCGGGGAGCTGTTTTTT
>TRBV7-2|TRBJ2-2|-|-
CASSPALGTGELFF
TGTGCCAGCAGCCCCGCATTGGGTACCGGGGAGCTGTTTTTT
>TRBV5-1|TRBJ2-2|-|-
CASSLQGATGELFF
TGCGCCAGCAGCTTGCAGGGTGCCACCGGGGAGCTGTTTTTT
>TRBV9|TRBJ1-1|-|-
CASSAPGGRAFF
TGTGCCAGCAGCGCCCCGGGGGGGCGAGCTTTCTTT
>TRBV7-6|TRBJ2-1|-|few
CASSLGASTYNEQFF
TGTGCCAGCAGCTTAGGGGCCAGCACCTACAATGAGCAGTTCTTC